This TCR beta chain is from a study of shared clonotypes between healthy human individuals. The CDR3 spans 15 residues. V lost 1 base to trimming and J lost 1 base, with 8 bases between them. Per the germline V gene, CDR1 is KGHSH and CDR2 is LQKENI. Sorted-subset replicate PCR reactions were performed with about 200 ng DNA, corresponding to tens of thousands of T cell genomes. The protocol was immunoSEQ multiplex PCR, while the TCRdb copy is restricted to in-frame clones and leaves out a portion. The sample lists about 770,000 clones; 55% to 80% were seen once. This clone was detected only once. Its matching antigen is unknown. Other DNA sequences of this sample code for an identical CDR3. Whole-study findings and limits: The sharing of around 5% of naive CD4 clonotypes was seen across several donors. When compared with the clonotypes that were shared by all four sorted-subset donors, the non-shared clonotypes turned out to have lower generation probabilities.

The chain recombines TRBV18 with TRBJ2-1; D not certain. Material for sequencing was memory CD4+ T cells sorted from blood. As for subset: CD45RA-negative fraction. This clonotype was sampled from a woman aged 25 to 39 in good health. The CDR3 protein is CASSPRRSSYNEQFF. CDR3 bases: TGTGCCAGCTCACCACGTCGTAGTTCCTACAATGAGCAGTTCTTC.